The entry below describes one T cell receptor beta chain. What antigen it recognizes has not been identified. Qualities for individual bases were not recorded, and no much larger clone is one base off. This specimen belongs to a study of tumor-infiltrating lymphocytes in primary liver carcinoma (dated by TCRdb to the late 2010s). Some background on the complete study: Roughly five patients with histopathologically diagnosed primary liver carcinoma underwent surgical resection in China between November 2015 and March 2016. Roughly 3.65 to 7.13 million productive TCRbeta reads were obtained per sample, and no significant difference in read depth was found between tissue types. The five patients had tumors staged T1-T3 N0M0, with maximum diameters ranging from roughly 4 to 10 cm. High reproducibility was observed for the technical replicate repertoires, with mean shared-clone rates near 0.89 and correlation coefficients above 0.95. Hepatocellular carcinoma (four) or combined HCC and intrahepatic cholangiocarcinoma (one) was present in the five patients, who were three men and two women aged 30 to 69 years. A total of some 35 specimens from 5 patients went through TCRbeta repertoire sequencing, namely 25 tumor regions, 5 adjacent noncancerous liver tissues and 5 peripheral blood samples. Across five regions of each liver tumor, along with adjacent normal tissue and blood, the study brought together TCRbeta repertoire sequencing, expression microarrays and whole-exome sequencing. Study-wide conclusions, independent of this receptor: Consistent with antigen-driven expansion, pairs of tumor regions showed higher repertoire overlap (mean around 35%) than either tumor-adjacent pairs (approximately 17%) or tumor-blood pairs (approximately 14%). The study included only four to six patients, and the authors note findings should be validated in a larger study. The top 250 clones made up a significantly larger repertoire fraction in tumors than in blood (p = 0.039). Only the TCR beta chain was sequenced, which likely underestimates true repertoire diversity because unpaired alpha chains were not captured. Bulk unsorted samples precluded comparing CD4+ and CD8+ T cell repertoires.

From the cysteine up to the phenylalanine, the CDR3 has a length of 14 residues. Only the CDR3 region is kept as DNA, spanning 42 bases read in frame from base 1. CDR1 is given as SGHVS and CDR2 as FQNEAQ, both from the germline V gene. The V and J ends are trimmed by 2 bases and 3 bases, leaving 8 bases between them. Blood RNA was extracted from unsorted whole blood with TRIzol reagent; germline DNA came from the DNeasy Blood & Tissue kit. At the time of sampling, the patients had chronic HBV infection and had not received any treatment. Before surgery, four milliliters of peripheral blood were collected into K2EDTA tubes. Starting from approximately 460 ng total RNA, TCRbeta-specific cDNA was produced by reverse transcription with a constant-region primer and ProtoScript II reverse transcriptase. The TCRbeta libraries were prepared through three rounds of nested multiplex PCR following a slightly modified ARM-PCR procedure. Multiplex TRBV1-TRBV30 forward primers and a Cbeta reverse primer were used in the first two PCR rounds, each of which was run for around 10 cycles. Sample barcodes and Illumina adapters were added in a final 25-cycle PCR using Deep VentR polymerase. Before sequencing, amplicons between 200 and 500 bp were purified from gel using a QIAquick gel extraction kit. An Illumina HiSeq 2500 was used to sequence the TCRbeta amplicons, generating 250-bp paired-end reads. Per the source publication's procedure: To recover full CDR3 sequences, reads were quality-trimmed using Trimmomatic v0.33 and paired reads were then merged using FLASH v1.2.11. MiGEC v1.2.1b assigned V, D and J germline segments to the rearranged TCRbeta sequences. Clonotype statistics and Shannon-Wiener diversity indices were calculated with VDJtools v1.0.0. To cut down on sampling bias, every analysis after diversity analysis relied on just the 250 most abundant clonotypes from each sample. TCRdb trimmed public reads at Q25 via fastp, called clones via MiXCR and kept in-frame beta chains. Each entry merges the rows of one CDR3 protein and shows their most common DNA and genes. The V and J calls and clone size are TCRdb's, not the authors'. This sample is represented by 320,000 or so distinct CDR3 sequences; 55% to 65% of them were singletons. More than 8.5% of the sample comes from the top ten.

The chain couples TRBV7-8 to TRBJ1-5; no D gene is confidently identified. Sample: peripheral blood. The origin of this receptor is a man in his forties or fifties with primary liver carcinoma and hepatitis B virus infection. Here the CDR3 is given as CASSLSWVNQPQHF. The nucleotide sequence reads TGTGCCAGCAGCTTATCGTGGGTCAATCAGCCCCAGCATTTT. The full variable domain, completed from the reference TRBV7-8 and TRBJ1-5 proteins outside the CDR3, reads GAGVSQSPRYKVAKRGQDVALRCDPISGHVSLFWYQQALGQGPEFLTYFQNEAQLDKSGLPSDRFFAERPEGSVSTLKIQRTQQEDSAVYLCASSLSWVNQPQHFGDGTRLSIL.